These 10 T cell receptor beta chains were all obtained from the same sample, sequenced in a study of blood T cell repertoires in COVID-19. Assay used: immunoSEQ multiplex PCR; TCRdb lists only in-frame clones, some missing. The sample lists 150,000 or so clones; about 85% were seen once. Sequenced material: peripheral blood. The receptor set was obtained from a man in his fifties or sixties who had recovered from COVID-19.

The chain links TRBV18 to TRBJ1-4; unclear D gene. The CDR3 is 13 residues long. Trimming left V 2 bases short and J 7 bases short, with 8 bases between. The V gene's germline CDR1 is KGHSH and CDR2 LQKENI. CDR3 protein: CASSPGEGEKLFF. Written as DNA, the CDR3 is TGTGCCAGCTCACCAGGGGAGGGTGAAAAACTGTTTTTT.

The J gene is TRBJ1-5, the V gene TRBV5-1, with 10 bases fitting TRBD1. CDR1 and CDR2 from the germline V gene are SGHRS and YFSETQ. The CDR3 loop spans 16 amino acids. V lost 4 bases to trimming and J lost 3 bases; unmatched junction nucleotides: 7. The DNA for the CDR3 is TGCGCCAGCAGCCCGGGGGGACAGGGGTACAATCAGCCCCAGCATTTT. Residues: CASSPGGQGYNQPQHF. Filled out from reference TRBV5-1 and TRBJ1-5, the complete variable domain reads KAGVTQTPRYLIKTRGQQVTLSCSPISGHRSVSWYQQTPGQGLQFLFEYFSETQRNKGNFPGRFSGRQFSNSRSEMNVSTLELGDSALYLCASSPGGQGYNQPQHFGDGTRLSIL.

V gene TRBV4-1 combines with J gene TRBJ2-1; perhaps TRBD1 as D (6 bases). Trimming removed 2 bases at V and 6 bases at J, with 20 bases between. CDR3 length: 17 amino acids. Germline CDR1 and CDR2: MGHRA and YSYEKL. CDR3 sequence reads: CASSQPTGGRSSNEQFF. The CDR3 region has the DNA TGCGCCAGCAGCCAACCGACAGGAGGCAGGAGTAGCAATGAGCAGTTCTTC.

The genes are TRBV7-3 and TRBJ2-2, with 7 bases lining up with TRBD1. Germline CDR1 is SGHTA and CDR2 is FQGTGA. V lost 5 bases and J lost 1; bases outside the gene matches: 4. This CDR3 has 15 amino acids. CDR3 in amino acids: CASSPQGENTGELFF. In nucleotides, the CDR3 is TGTGCCAGCAGCCCCCAGGGGGAGAACACCGGGGAGCTGTTTTTT.

The rearrangement joins TRBV3-1 (or the pseudogene TRBV3-2) to TRBJ2-2; a weak D match, TRBD1 (5 bases). The CDR3 sequence is 16 residues long. Looked up from germline, CDR1 is LGHDT and CDR2 is YNNKEL (reference sequence). V shed 4 bases and J shed 6 bases, with 18 bases lying between them. DNA of the CDR3: TGTGCCAGCAGCCGGGCATATCGACAGAAATCCGGGGAGCTGTTTTTT. Amino acids: CASSRAYRQKSGELFF.

The chain combines TRBV24-1 with TRBJ2-2; 8 nucleotides line up with TRBD1. There are 14 residues in the CDR3. The V gene's germline CDR1 is KGHDR and CDR2 SFDVKD. V shed 0 bases and J 8 bases; nucleotides not matched to a gene: 1. CDR3 sequence: CATSDLGTGGELFF. The CDR3 coding sequence is TGTGCCACCAGTGATTTGGGGACAGGTGGGGAGCTGTTTTTT.

The genes are TRBV10-3 and TRBJ2-2, with 9 bases aligning to TRBD1. The germline V gene has CDR1 ENHRY and CDR2 SYGVKD. V shed 0 bases and J 5 bases; nucleotides not matched to a gene: 10. This CDR3 spans 18 amino acids. The CDR3 loop is CAISESPGQGFFTGELFF. As DNA, the CDR3 is TGTGCCATCAGTGAGTCTCCGGGACAGGGATTTTTTACCGGGGAGCTGTTTTTT.

The chain is built from TRBV7-2 and TRBJ1-1; D gene unclear. V dropped 5 bases and J dropped 10 bases, with 14 bases sitting between them. CDR1 SGHTA and CDR2 FQGNSA come from the germline V gene. The length of the CDR3 is 12 residues. CDR3 in amino acids: CASSIVPSGAFF. The CDR3 DNA is TGTGCCAGCAGCATAGTCCCCAGCGGAGCTTTCTTT.

The chain is built from TRBV7-6 and TRBJ1-1, with D tentatively TRBD1 (6 bases). CDR1 is SGHVS and CDR2 is FNYEAQ in the germline V gene. CDR3 length: 13 residues. V was clipped by 2 bases and J by 7 bases, with 11 bases between them. The CDR3 coding sequence is TGTGCCAGCAGCTTAACAGGGTTCGGTGAAGCTTTCTTT. This encodes CASSLTGFGEAFF.

The chain uses TRBV3-1 (or the pseudogene TRBV3-2) and TRBJ2-7; TRBD1 agrees at 11 bases. V was clipped by 4 bases and J by 4 bases; unmatched bases: 3. CDR3 size: 14 residues. From germline, CDR1 is LGHDT and CDR2 YNNKEL (reference sequence). The DNA of the CDR3 is TGTGCCAGCAGCCCCCGGGACAGGGGGTACGAGCAGTACTTC. Translation gives CASSPRDRGYEQYF.